Listed below are T cell receptor beta chains from one sample, sequenced in a study of T cell responses to AZD1222 COVID-19 vaccine. Here immunoSEQ multiplex PCR was the method, and the copy in TCRdb shows in-frame clones only, minus some. Counted here are approximately 100,000 clones, nearly 95% occurring once; the ten biggest clones make up less than 5%. The source material was peripheral blood, sampled on day 0 of AZD1222 vaccination. The receptors were sampled from an adult in good health. The conserved cysteine and the conserved F or W are not part of the CDR3 here. Each record gives: V gene, J gene, CDR3 protein.

V: TRBV12-5; J: TRBJ2-2; CDR3: ASAAPGTGELF
V: TRBV2; J: TRBJ2-2; CDR3: AAHSGRDTGELF
V: TRBV6-2/TRBV6-3; J: TRBJ2-3; CDR3: ASSYLTSTDTQY
V: TRBV3-1/TRBV3-2; J: TRBJ1-1; CDR3: ASSRDSTEAF
V: TRBV28; J: TRBJ2-5; CDR3: ASSPGTSGGAETQY
V: TRBV6-5; J: TRBJ1-2; CDR3: ASRRNLREVGGYT
V: TRBV6-5; J: TRBJ2-1; CDR3: ASSYGGQHNEQF
V: TRBV10-1; J: TRBJ2-3; CDR3: ASSRDRGTDTQY
V: TRBV21-1; J: TRBJ1-3; CDR3: ASSKELEDFHSGNTIY
V: TRBV7-2; J: TRBJ1-5; CDR3: ASSLQRQPQH
V: TRBV7-9; J: TRBJ1-2; CDR3: ASSLGGWQEVFGYT
V: TRBV14; J: TRBJ2-1; CDR3: ASSQYYNEQF
V: TRBV19; J: TRBJ2-7; CDR3: ASAGVTLIEQY
V: TRBV27; J: TRBJ2-5; CDR3: ASSPVATETQY
V: TRBV2; J: TRBJ1-3; CDR3: ASSDRTHVAGNTIY
V: TRBV5-4; J: TRBJ2-7; CDR3: ASSTQGSGSPYEQY
V: TRBV18; J: TRBJ2-7; CDR3: ASSPANSYEQY
V: TRBV7-2; J: TRBJ2-2; CDR3: ASSLETQATGELF
V: TRBV29-1; J: TRBJ2-7; CDR3: SVAPRREDEQY
V: TRBV6-5; J: TRBJ2-7; CDR3: ASSYSGAYEQY